This entry features one T cell receptor (beta chain) sequence. Its matching antigen is unknown. The source of the sample is a study of CD8+CD57+ T cells in acquired aplastic anemia. CDR3 length: 15 amino acids. Looked up from germline, CDR1 is SEHNR and CDR2 is FQNEAQ (reference sequence). Between the trimmed V and J ends, which lost 4 bases and 4 bases, there was a span of 16 bases. Study-level points and caveats: Between patients and controls, over 25 CD8+ CDR3 sequences were found in common.

CDR3 and TCR beta VDJ profiling relied on genomic DNA as the template. In TCRdb, the reads were re-called with MiXCR into one record per CDR3 protein. The table records around 51,000 distinct CDR3 sequences, about 73% of them present only once. This receptor was taken from a human donor in good health, serving as a control. Sequencing input: sorted CD4+, CD8+, or CD8+CD57+ T cells (not recorded which) from PBMCs. The rearrangement uses TRBV7-9 and TRBJ1-2; no clear D. As DNA, the CDR3 is TGTGCCAGCAGCTCGCACATGACCAAGAGCTATGGCTACACCTTC. Protein product: CASSSHMTKSYGYTF.